A single sample gave rise to the 15 T cell receptor beta chains below, sequenced in a study of T cells after yellow fever vaccination. MiXCR was run by TCRdb on the 5' RACE reads, yielding one entry per CDR3 protein. The table lists 25,000 or so distinct CDR3 sequences, 4% to 5% of them singletons, with 30% to 45% in the top ten. The specimen was PBMCs, either bulk or a sorted T-cell subset (CD4+, CD8+, memory, or dextramer-sorted; not recorded which), collected on the day of the yellow fever booster vaccination. The receptors were gathered from a man younger than 30 who received the YFV17D yellow fever vaccine.

In its sample, this clonotype was seen many times. This sequence joins TRBV5-1 and TRBJ2-4; the D gene could be TRBD1 or TRBD2 (5 bases each). CDR3 length: 15 residues. Trimming removed 4 bases at V and 8 bases at J, with 19 bases between. CDR1 and CDR2 from the germline V gene are SGHRS and YFSETQ. The CDR3 DNA follows: TGCGCCAGCAGCATCCTAGGGGCCGGAGGAGACATTCAGTACTTC. Translating gives CASSILGAGGDIQYF.

This clonotype has more than one count but fewer than ten. This chain joins TRBV12-3 or TRBV12-4 and TRBJ1-5; D gene unclear. V lost 4 bases, J lost 4 bases, and 11 bases lay in between. The CDR3 covers 14 residues. The CDR3 nucleotides read TGTGCCAGCAGTTATCAGAACGGTAATCAGCCCCAGCATTTT. This codes for CASSYQNGNQPQHF.

This clonotype was seen at least ten times. The chain is built from TRBV20-1 and TRBJ1-5; D is ambiguous. The CDR3 sequence is 14 residues long. The germline CDR1 and CDR2 sequences are DFQATT and SNEGSKA (reference sequence). Trimming stripped 6 bases from V and 0 bases from J, with 12 bases between. CDR3 sequence: CSALNHYSNQPQHF. CDR3 nucleotides: TGCAGTGCCCTAAACCATTATAGCAATCAGCCCCAGCATTTT.

Here the CDR3 reads CASSPRSSYNEQFF. The CDR3, as DNA: TGTGCCAGCTCACCTAGGAGTTCCTACAATGAGCAGTTCTTC. J is TRBJ2-1 and V is TRBV18; no firm D call. This CDR3 has 14 residues. Trimming took off 3 bases at V and 1 base at J, with 7 bases between the two ends. In germline, CDR1 is KGHSH, CDR2 LQKENI.

Many counts were recorded for this clonotype. The chain employs TRBV5-1 and TRBJ2-1; 15 bases are a match to TRBD2. The germline gives CDR1 SGHRS, CDR2 YFSETQ. With 6 bases clipped from V and 5 bases from J, the junction kept 9 bases outside the gene matches. This CDR3 region has 17 residues. The CDR3 nucleotides are TGCGCCAGCAACCCGGCCGGACTAGCGGGGGGGCACAATGAGCAGTTCTTC. Translated: CASNPAGLAGGHNEQFF. The full variable domain, its missing parts supplied by reference TRBV5-1 and TRBJ2-1, is KAGVTQTPRYLIKTRGQQVTLSCSPISGHRSVSWYQQTPGQGLQFLFEYFSETQRNKGNFPGRFSGRQFSNSRSEMNVSTLELGDSALYLCASNPAGLAGGHNEQFFGPGTRLTVL.

This clonotype has at least ten counts. The chain is built from TRBV11-3 and TRBJ2-1, with 10 bases aligning to TRBD2. CDR1 and CDR2 (germline): SGHNT, YENEEA. V dropped 0 bases and J dropped 10; count of bases not matched to a gene: 6. The length of the CDR3 is 15 residues. The chain's CDR3 is CASSLDPVTSGEQFF. The DNA of the CDR3 is TGTGCCAGCAGCTTAGACCCGGTGACTAGCGGGGAGCAGTTCTTC.

This clonotype was seen repeatedly, ten times or more. The rearrangement links TRBV7-3 to TRBJ2-7, with 11 bases aligning to TRBD1. The CDR3 length is 15 residues. The V gene end was trimmed by 2 bases and the J gene end by 3 bases; junction bases not matched to a gene: 3. The germline V gene has CDR1 SGHTA and CDR2 FQGTGA. The CDR3 DNA sequence: TGTGCCAGCAGCTTAGGGACAGGGGGTGTCTACGAGCAGTACTTC. Translating it yields CASSLGTGGVYEQYF.

This clonotype was observed at least ten times. This sequence joins TRBV6-5 and TRBJ2-1, with a possible D match to TRBD2 (6 bases). CDR1 and CDR2 (germline): MNHEY, SVGAGI. V was trimmed by 5 bases and J by 11 bases, leaving 19 bases between them. The CDR3 runs 14 residues. CDR3 in DNA: TGTGCCAGCAGTCGGGACTCCGGAGGGAGCAAGCAGTTCTTC. This sequence encodes CASSRDSGGSKQFF.

This clonotype was observed many times. The V gene is TRBV20-1, the J gene TRBJ2-1; 10 bases map to TRBD2. The germline gives CDR1 DFQATT, CDR2 SNEGSKA (reference sequence). CDR3 length: 15 residues. Losses at the gene ends were 5 bases for V and 9 bases for J; bases not matched to a gene: 13. CDR3 nucleotide sequence: TGCAGTGCTCCCTTAGCGGGGGGTCTCCTGGGTGAGCAGTTCTTC. This encodes CSAPLAGGLLGEQFF.

This clonotype was seen only a few times. V and J are TRBV7-8 and TRBJ2-5; D remains unclear. The CDR3 consists of 14 residues. V was clipped by 1 base and J by 1 base, with 7 bases between them. Germline lookup yields CDR1 SGHVS and CDR2 FQNEAQ. The CDR3 DNA follows: TGTGCCAGCAGCTTAGATCAGATCCAAGAGACCCAGTACTTC. Its translation is CASSLDQIQETQYF.

This clonotype was recorded many times. The chain carries TRBV20-1 and TRBJ1-2; TRBD1 aligns across 8 bases. The V segment lost 5 bases and the J segment 3 bases; nucleotides outside the gene matches: 14. This CDR3 is built from 16 residues. The V gene's germline CDR1 is DFQATT and CDR2 SNEGSKA (reference sequence). CDR3 nucleotide sequence: TGCAGTGCTCCTCGACTCGGGTCAGGGGGCGACTATGGCTACACCTTC. Protein sequence: CSAPRLGSGGDYGYTF.

This clonotype was observed at least ten times. The chain couples TRBV10-3 to TRBJ1-6; D ambiguous. CDR1 and CDR2 from the germline V gene are ENHRY and SYGVKD. V was shortened by 4 bases and J by 5 bases, with 15 bases between the two germline ends. The length of the CDR3 is 16 residues. CDR3 sequence: CAISVDGQANNSPLHF. CDR3 DNA sequence: TGTGCCATCAGTGTGGATGGGCAGGCAAATAATTCACCCCTCCACTTT.

This clonotype has at least ten counts. This chain joins TRBV7-3 and TRBJ2-7; 10 bases are a match to TRBD1. The junction had 5 bases not matched to a gene; V was cut back by 8 bases and J by 4 bases. This CDR3 contains 13 residues. Germline loops: CDR1 SGHTA, CDR2 FQGTGA. CDR3 coding DNA: TGTGCCAGCTCCGGGACAGGGGAGTACGAGCAGTACTTC. Translation: CASSGTGEYEQYF.

This clonotype came up many times. The chain employs TRBV5-1 and TRBJ1-1; D gene ambiguous. V was pared by 3 bases and J by 1 base, with 10 bases between. Germline V gene sequence: CDR1 SGHRS, CDR2 YFSETQ. CDR3 length equals 14 residues. CDR3 residues: CASSSRWGNTEAFF. The CDR3 coding sequence is TGCGCCAGCAGCTCACGTTGGGGGAACACTGAAGCTTTCTTT. The full variable domain, completed using reference TRBV5-1 and TRBJ1-1, is KAGVTQTPRYLIKTRGQQVTLSCSPISGHRSVSWYQQTPGQGLQFLFEYFSETQRNKGNFPGRFSGRQFSNSRSEMNVSTLELGDSALYLCASSSRWGNTEAFFGQGTRLTVV.

This clonotype showed up many times. J is TRBJ2-6 and V is TRBV7-2, with D uncertain. There are 16 residues in the CDR3. Germline loops: CDR1 SGHTA, CDR2 FQGNSA. The V and J ends lost 6 bases and 4 bases respectively, with 16 bases between them. The CDR3 DNA reads as TGTGCCAGCAGAGGGTATCTAGGGAACGGGGCCAACGTCCTGACTTTC. Amino acid sequence: CASRGYLGNGANVLTF.